Sequencing of this T cell receptor (beta chain) was carried out in a study of shared clonotypes between healthy human individuals. Sorted-subset replicate PCRs used 150 to 200 ng of genomic DNA. This amount corresponded to about 30,000 T cell genomes. The protocol was immunoSEQ multiplex PCR, while the TCRdb copy is restricted to in-frame clones and leaves out a portion. In the table there are about 2.4 million clones, over 85% of which are singletons. Germline-derived CDR1 and CDR2 are LNHDA and SQIVND (reference sequence). The CDR3 loop spans 15 amino acids. Germline trimming cut 8 bases from V and 4 bases from J; bases unmatched to any gene: 8.

The sequence derives from a young man in good health. The chain carries TRBV19 and TRBJ2-2; 9 bases line up with TRBD2. The material sequenced was naive CD4+ T cells sorted from blood. Subset reported: CD45RA+ positively selected. CDR3 loop: CASYHRGGGTGELFF. CDR3 DNA: TGTGCCAGTTACCACCGCGGGGGGGGCACCGGGGAGCTGTTTTTT.